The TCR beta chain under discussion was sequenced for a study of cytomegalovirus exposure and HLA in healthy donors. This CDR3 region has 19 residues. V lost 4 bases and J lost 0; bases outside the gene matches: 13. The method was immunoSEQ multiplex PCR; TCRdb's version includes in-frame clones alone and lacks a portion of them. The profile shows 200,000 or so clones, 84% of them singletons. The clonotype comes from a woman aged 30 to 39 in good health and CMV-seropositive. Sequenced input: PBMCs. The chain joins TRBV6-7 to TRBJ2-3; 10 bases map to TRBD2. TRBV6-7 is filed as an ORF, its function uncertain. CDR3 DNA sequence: TGTGCCAGCAGTTTGGGACTAGCGCTAGAACTTCATAGCACAGATACGCAGTATTTT. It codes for CASSLGLALELHSTDTQYF.